Below are 29 T cell receptor beta chains sequenced from a single sample in a study of cytomegalovirus exposure and HLA in healthy donors. The PCR contained 60 Vbeta and 13 Jbeta primers. Assay used: immunoSEQ multiplex PCR; TCRdb lists only in-frame clones, some missing. There are over 85,000 clones in the sample; 70% to 75% occur only once, and about 3.5% lies in the top ten. The source material was PBMCs. These receptors were collected from a middle-aged man in good health and CMV-seronegative.

This chain connects TRBV30 to TRBJ1-5, with a possible D match to TRBD1 (5 bases). This CDR3 has 15 amino acids. Trimming took 2 bases from V and 4 from J, leaving 15 bases between them. CDR1 GTSNPN and CDR2 SVGIG come from the germline V gene (reference sequence). The CDR3 DNA reads as TGTGCCTGGAGTCTGACACTGGGGGGAAATCAGCCCCAGCATTTT. It yields the protein CAWSLTLGGNQPQHF.

The chain links TRBV15 to TRBJ2-5, with a tentative D call TRBD1 (5 bases). CDR3 length: 14 amino acids. The V gene's germline CDR1 is LNHNV and CDR2 YYDKDF (reference sequence). Trimming shortened V by 3 bases and J by 1 base, and 9 bases separated the two germline ends. The CDR3 sequence is CATSRQGAQETQYF. The CDR3 bases are TGTGCCACCAGCAGGCAGGGCGCCCAAGAGACCCAGTACTTC.

This clone was seen only once. The rearrangement uses TRBV6-4 and TRBJ2-2; maybe TRBD1 (5 bases). Germline V gene data show CDR1 as MRHNA and CDR2 as SNTAGT. This CDR3 contains 13 residues. Trimming left V 2 bases short and J 5 bases short, with 6 bases between. CDR3 in amino acids: CASSDQGTGELFF. The CDR3 DNA sequence: TGTGCCAGCAGTGACCAGGGAACCGGGGAGCTGTTTTTT.

The chain recombines TRBV25-1 with TRBJ2-2, with D hard to call. The germline gives CDR1 MGHDK, CDR2 SYGVNS. The CDR3 totals 12 residues. Trimming took off 8 bases at V and 7 bases at J, with 11 bases between the two ends. The CDR3 sequence is CASLERYGELFF. The CDR3 bases are TGTGCCAGCCTTGAGAGGTACGGGGAGCTGTTTTTT.

This chain connects TRBV18 to TRBJ1-1, with TRBD1 matching over 9 bases. Germline V lookup: CDR1 KGHSH, CDR2 LQKENI. After removal of 5 bases from V and 3 bases from J, the junction contained 4 bases not matched to a gene. The CDR3 runs 14 residues. CDR3 sequence: CASSDRGSDTEAFF. The CDR3 DNA sequence: TGTGCCAGCTCAGACAGGGGGTCCGACACTGAAGCTTTCTTT. The entire variable domain, with the rest obtained from reference TRBV18 and TRBJ1-1, is as follows: NAGVMQNPRHLVRRRGQEARLRCSPMKGHSHVYWYRQLPEEGLKFMVYLQKENIIDESGMPKERFSAEFPKEGPSILRIQQVVRGDSAAYFCASSDRGSDTEAFFGQGTRLTVV.

This clone was seen a handful of times. The CDR3: CTSSQGIGGMSITEAFF. Written as DNA, the CDR3 is TGCACCAGCAGCCAAGGAATAGGGGGCATGTCCATAACTGAAGCTTTCTTT. The chain joins TRBV1 to TRBJ1-1; the DNA was not compared with TRBD1, the D call given in the table. TRBV1 is flagged as a pseudogene. The CDR3 runs 17 residues.

The rearrangement links TRBV15 to TRBJ1-2, with 8 bases matching TRBD1. Germline V gene sequence: CDR1 LNHNV, CDR2 YYDKDF (reference sequence). The trim removed 4 bases at V and 4 bases at J, leaving 5 bases unmatched. The CDR3 has 14 amino acids. The CDR3 loop reads CATSKGDRSYGYTF. CDR3 nucleotide sequence: TGTGCCACCAGCAAAGGGGACAGGAGCTATGGCTACACCTTC.

This chain joins TRBV19 and TRBJ2-1; 11 nucleotides align to TRBD1. The CDR3 has 16 amino acids. The junction had 15 bases not matched to a gene; V was cut back by 10 bases and J by 7 bases. Germline V CDR1 and CDR2: LNHDA, SQIVND (reference sequence). The CDR3 sequence: CATLPIGQGAKNEQFF. Here the CDR3 DNA reads TGTGCCACTCTCCCAATCGGACAGGGGGCAAAAAATGAGCAGTTCTTC.

The chain employs TRBV25-1 and TRBJ1-2; possible D gene TRBD1, 5 bases. The CDR3 is 11 amino acids. The V gene's germline CDR1 is MGHDK and CDR2 SYGVNS. V dropped 5 bases and J dropped 8 bases, with 9 bases sitting between them. The CDR3 sequence is CASSPGRGYTF. The CDR3 DNA is TGTGCCAGCAGTCCAGGGCGCGGCTACACCTTC.

The chain is built from TRBV18 and TRBJ1-6, with TRBD1 as a possible D gene (6 bases). In germline, CDR1 is KGHSH, CDR2 LQKENI. V was cut by 5 bases and J by 2 bases, with 16 bases left in between. This CDR3 region has 17 residues. The CDR3 here is CASSSKPGETYNSPLHF. The CDR3 nucleotides read TGTGCCAGCTCATCCAAACCAGGGGAAACCTATAATTCACCCCTCCACTTT.

This CDR3 is CASSLEPDTDTQYF. The CDR3 nucleotides are TGTGCCAGCAGCTTAGAGCCCGACACAGATACGCAGTATTTT. This chain uses TRBV7-2 with TRBJ2-3; D is unresolved. Trimming pared 1 base from V and 2 bases from J, leaving 7 bases between. This CDR3 spans 14 amino acids. Germline assignment: CDR1 SGHTA and CDR2 FQGNSA.

The chain links TRBV7-2 to TRBJ2-1, with TRBD2 identical over 14 bases. The CDR3 covers 16 residues. V lost 5 bases and J lost 9; bases outside the gene matches: 9. Germline lookup yields CDR1 SGHTA and CDR2 FQGNSA. The CDR3 DNA is TGTGCCAGCAGCCCCCTCGGACTAGCGGGGGGTGGTGAGCAGTTCTTC. It is translated as CASSPLGLAGGGEQFF.

The chain employs TRBV5-4 and TRBJ1-1; the match to TRBD1 covers 9 bases. From germline, CDR1 is SGHNT and CDR2 YYREEE (reference sequence). The CDR3 extends over 15 amino acids. Trimming took 4 bases from V and 4 from J; bases not matched to a gene: 8. The CDR3 coding sequence is TGTGCCAGCAGCCGGGAAACAGGGGGCCTCACTGAAGCTTTCTTT. It translates to CASSRETGGLTEAFF.

The V call is TRBV27, the J call TRBJ2-3, with 9 bases identical to TRBD2. CDR1 MNHEY and CDR2 SMNVEV come from the germline V gene (reference sequence). CDR3 length: 17 residues. The trim removed 7 bases at V and 2 bases at J, leaving 13 bases unmatched. The CDR3 here is CASTSTSSGGFTDTQYF. The CDR3 DNA sequence: TGTGCCAGCACCTCAACGAGCAGCGGGGGGTTCACAGATACGCAGTATTTT.

The chain has TRBV5-1 and TRBJ2-5, with D hard to call. The CDR3 totals 13 residues. V was cut by 7 bases and J by 5 bases, with 15 bases left in between. Germline V gene lookup returns CDR1 SGHRS and CDR2 YFSETQ. CDR3 nucleotide sequence: TGCGCCAGCGCACCCGGTTCCAGGGAGACCCAGTACTTC. It translates to CASAPGSRETQYF.

The V gene is TRBV27, the J gene TRBJ1-6; 7 bases map to TRBD1. The CDR3 runs to 12 residues. The junction had 0 bases not matched to a gene; V was cut back by 5 bases and J by 8 bases. Germline lookup yields CDR1 MNHEY and CDR2 SMNVEV (reference sequence). The CDR3, as DNA: TGTGCCAGCAGTACAGGGGATTCACCCCTCCACTTT. Translation: CASSTGDSPLHF.

CDR3 amino acids: CAISSGAGYGYTF. CDR3 DNA sequence: TGTGCCATCAGTTCAGGGGCTGGCTATGGCTACACCTTC. The chain couples TRBV10-3 to TRBJ1-2, with a tentative D call TRBD1 (6 bases). This CDR3 spans 13 amino acids. V was pared by 5 bases and J by 4 bases, with 11 bases between. Per the germline V gene, CDR1 is ENHRY and CDR2 is SYGVKD.

This clone was counted once. The chain recombines TRBV27 with TRBJ1-1; D may be TRBD1 (5 bases). Trimming removed 4 bases from V and 4 bases from J, with 19 bases in between. This CDR3 has 16 residues. From germline, CDR1 is MNHEY and CDR2 SMNVEV (reference sequence). CDR3 residues: CASSSIGKGMITEAFF. CDR3 nucleotide sequence: TGTGCCAGCAGTTCCATAGGGAAGGGGATGATCACTGAAGCTTTCTTT.

The V gene is TRBV27, the J gene TRBJ2-3; 14 bases align to TRBD2. The V and J ends lost 10 bases and 1 base, in that order; junction bases with no gene match: 10. Germline lookup yields CDR1 MNHEY and CDR2 SMNVEV (reference sequence). The CDR3 consists of 17 residues. In nucleotides, the CDR3 is TGTGCCACCTCGGGACTAGCGGGGGAGATGGGCACAGATACGCAGTATTTT. It yields the protein CATSGLAGEMGTDTQYF.

In this sample, this clone turned up once. The J gene is TRBJ2-5, the V gene TRBV6-5; 7 bases line up with TRBD1. This CDR3 comprises 14 residues. Germline V CDR1 and CDR2: MNHEY, SVGAGI. Trimming took 5 bases from V and 5 from J; bases not matched to a gene: 8. The CDR3 region is CASSPQGLGETQYF. In nucleotides, the CDR3 is TGTGCCAGCAGTCCACAGGGGCTCGGGGAGACCCAGTACTTC.

This clone was found once. This chain links TRBV7-2 with TRBJ1-5; a weak D match, TRBD1 (5 bases). Trimming cost V 1 base and J 3 bases, with 13 bases left between them. Looked up from germline, CDR1 is SGHTA and CDR2 is FQGNSA. CDR3 length: 16 residues. DNA for the CDR3: TGTGCCAGCAGCTTAGTGGGAGGGGCCCTCAATCAGCCCCAGCATTTT. Amino acid sequence: CASSLVGGALNQPQHF.

The CDR3 here is CAWSERANQPQHF. Here the CDR3 DNA reads TGTGCCTGGAGCGAGCGGGCTAATCAGCCCCAGCATTTT. The chain joins TRBV30 to TRBJ1-5; no clear D gene. The V gene's germline CDR1 is GTSNPN and CDR2 SVGIG (reference sequence). Deletions cut 3 bases from V and 4 bases from J, with 10 bases between. This CDR3 spans 13 amino acids. Full variable domain (rest looked up from reference TRBV30 and TRBJ1-5): SQTIHQWPATLVQPVGSPLSLECTVEGTSNPNLYWYRQAAGRGLQLLFYSVGIGQISSEVPQNLSASRPQDRQFILSSKKLLLSDSGFYLCAWSERANQPQHFGDGTRLSIL.

The gene calls are TRBV6-9 and TRBJ2-3; 10 bases are a match to TRBD1. Germline V gene data show CDR1 as MNHGY and CDR2 as SVAAGI. The length of the CDR3 is 15 residues. J lost 3 bases, V lost 6 bases, and 6 bases had no gene match. This chain's CDR3 is CASRAGTGETDTQYF. CDR3 in DNA: TGTGCCAGCAGAGCCGGGACAGGGGAGACAGATACGCAGTATTTT.

The chain uses TRBV5-1 and TRBJ2-7; 7 bases are a match to TRBD1. This CDR3 is 14 amino acids long. Unmatched junction bases numbered 9, after V lost 4 bases and J lost 5 bases. Germline-derived CDR1 and CDR2 are SGHRS and YFSETQ. The CDR3 sequence is CASSTTTGVNEQYF. Written as DNA, the CDR3 is TGCGCCAGCAGCACTACCACAGGGGTCAACGAGCAGTACTTC.

The chain is built from TRBV10-3 and TRBJ2-5, with D perhaps matching TRBD1 (6 bases). Germline CDR1 is ENHRY and CDR2 is SYGVKD. This CDR3 spans 14 amino acids. The V end was cut by 0 bases, the J end by 7 bases, with 12 bases between. Here the CDR3 DNA reads TGTGCCATCAGTGAGTCGGACAGCCCTTGGACCCAGTACTTC. Encoded protein: CAISESDSPWTQYF.

In its sample, this clone was seen once. This rearrangement joins TRBV6-6 to TRBJ2-7; perhaps TRBD2 as D (5 bases). This CDR3 has 13 amino acids. V was shortened by 7 bases and J by 4 bases, with 14 bases between the two germline ends. Germline V gene lookup returns CDR1 MNHNY and CDR2 SVGAGI (reference sequence). The CDR3, as DNA: TGTGCCAGCACAAGGCCGGGAAGGTACGAGCAGTACTTC. This translates into CASTRPGRYEQYF.

This rearrangement joins TRBV19 to TRBJ1-1; D is possibly TRBD1 (6 bases). Germline CDR1 LNHDA, CDR2 SQIVND (reference sequence). Trimming left V 1 base short and J 3 bases short, with 12 bases between. The CDR3 loop spans 15 amino acids. CDR3 amino acids: CASSIVGGRDTEAFF. The CDR3 nucleotides are TGTGCCAGTAGTATAGTTGGGGGCCGGGACACTGAAGCTTTCTTT. Combining the CDR3 with reference TRBV19 and TRBJ1-1 gives the whole variable domain DGGITQSPKYLFRKEGQNVTLSCEQNLNHDAMYWYRQDPGQGLRLIYYSQIVNDFQKGDIAEGYSVSREKKESFPLTVTSAQKNPTAFYLCASSIVGGRDTEAFFGQGTRLTVV.

In regard to this clone: No conserved phenylalanine or tryptophan ends this CDR3, so it is likely a read error. The DNA is omitted, as the CDR3 cannot be located on it reliably, and the CDR3 follows TCRdb's listing. Other DNA sequences in this specimen translate into the identical CDR3. V usage is TRBV5-6 and J usage is TRBJ1-2; whether TRBD1, the table's D call, matches the DNA was not checked. The CDR3 is 17 amino acids in total, end residues counted. Germline CDR1 is SGHDT and CDR2 is YYEEEE. The CDR3 here is CASSLVGDRSRVYGYTV.

The chain combines TRBV4-3 with TRBJ2-5; 11 positions match TRBD2. With V trimmed by 0 bases and J by 1 base, 7 bases remained unmatched. Germline V lookup: CDR1 LGHNA, CDR2 YSLEER. CDR3 size: 18 residues. The CDR3: CASSQEAPTSGGQETQYF. The CDR3 nucleotides are TGCGCCAGCAGCCAAGAGGCCCCCACTAGCGGGGGCCAAGAGACCCAGTACTTC.